This T cell receptor beta chain emerged from a study of OX40 agonist ivuxolimab in advanced cancers. About the study: Patients were given ivuxolimab, an antibody that agonizes OX40 (CD134). Three patients showed partial responses: one hepatocellular carcinoma and two cutaneous melanoma cases. Study outcomes and limitations: Expanded clones were, on average, more numerous among CD8+ T cells than CD4+.

In the case of this clone: What it recognizes is unknown.

CDR1 is MNHNS and CDR2 is SASEGT in the germline V gene. V dropped 3 bases and J dropped 1 base, with 6 bases sitting between them. This CDR3 is 14 amino acids long. Here immunoSEQ multiplex PCR was the method, and the copy in TCRdb shows in-frame clones only, minus some. The sample shows about 50,000 clones, roughly 86% of them seen only once. The source of this sequence is an adult with an advanced solid tumor such as melanoma, head and neck, liver or kidney cancer. The V call is TRBV6-1, the J call TRBJ2-2; D is unclear. The input for sequencing was CD4+ or CD8+ T cells sorted from blood, taken in a trial of the OX40 agonist ivuxolimab. The CDR3 nucleotides read TGTGCCAGCAGTGAGGGCAAGAACACCGGGGAGCTGTTTTTT. Its protein product is CASSEGKNTGELFF.